The 9 T cell receptor beta chains below were found in one sample sequenced in a study of T-cell memory formation after mild COVID-19. TCRdb re-analysed the 5' RACE reads in MiXCR, keeping a single row per CDR3 protein. The table shows 450,000 or so distinct CDR3 sequences, with 15% to 25% occurring only once. Sequenced sample: PBMCs or a T cell subset sorted from them (not recorded which). These receptors all stem from an adult woman who had mild COVID-19 (a few samples of this study predate the infection). Cell type and time point are not known.

The chain carries TRBV30 and TRBJ2-1, with D perhaps matching TRBD2 (5 bases). The length of the CDR3 is 14 residues. Germline V lookup: CDR1 GTSNPN, CDR2 SVGIG (reference sequence). The ends were cut back, 1 base at V and 6 bases at J, with 13 bases in the middle. For the CDR3, the DNA is TGTGCCTGGAGTGCCGGAGGTCGGGTCAATGAGCAGTTCTTC. Translation: CAWSAGGRVNEQFF.

The chain carries TRBV6-2 or TRBV6-3 and TRBJ2-7; D remains unclear. Trimming stripped 4 bases from V and 7 bases from J, with 20 bases between. The CDR3 runs 15 residues. CDR1 and CDR2 from the germline V gene are MNHEY and SVGEGT. The CDR3: CASSSYDGRMEEQYF. The CDR3 DNA is TGTGCCAGCAGTTCCTACGACGGACGTATGGAAGAGCAGTACTTC.

A few counts support this clonotype. The V and J genes are TRBV10-3 and TRBJ2-2; TRBD1 matches 10 bases. V trimming: 6 bases; J trimming: 4 bases; junction bases outside the gene matches: 5. The germline V gene encodes CDR1 ENHRY and CDR2 SYGVKD. This CDR3 has 15 amino acids. The CDR3 DNA reads TGTGCCATCAGAGGGGACAGGGGTTTCACCGGGGAGCTGTTTTTT. This translates into CAIRGDRGFTGELFF.

This clonotype was counted many times. The J gene is TRBJ2-2, the V gene TRBV11-3; tentative D call: TRBD2 (5 bases). This CDR3 has 12 residues. The V gene lost 3 bases and the J gene lost 7 bases, with 6 bases spanning the gap. The germline gives CDR1 SGHNT, CDR2 YENEEA. The CDR3 here is CASSFAGGELFF. The CDR3 bases are TGTGCCAGCAGCTTTGCGGGCGGGGAGCTGTTTTTT.

This clonotype turned up a few times. The rearrangement joins TRBV5-4 to TRBJ2-2; perhaps D is TRBD1 or TRBD2 (7 bases each). The germline gives CDR1 SGHNT, CDR2 YYREEE (reference sequence). V shed 0 bases and J shed 5 bases, with 17 bases lying between them. The CDR3 spans 17 residues. CDR3 region: CASSLDGRGGTTGELFF. For the CDR3, the DNA is TGTGCCAGCAGCTTGGATGGCAGGGGGGGCACGACCGGGGAGCTGTTTTTT. The complete variable domain, with remaining parts taken from reference TRBV5-4 and TRBJ2-2, reads ETGVTQSPTHLIKTRGQQVTLRCSSQSGHNTVSWYQQALGQGPQFIFQYYREEENGRGNFPPRFSGLQFPNYSSELNVNALELDDSALYLCASSLDGRGGTTGELFFGEGSRLTVL.

This clonotype appeared a few times. This chain links TRBV24-1 with TRBJ2-1; D not resolved. CDR3 length: 13 amino acids. Germline CDR1 KGHDR, CDR2 SFDVKD. V lost 0 bases and J lost 3, with 2 bases in between. The DNA for the CDR3 is TGTGCCACCAGTGATTTGAGCTACAATGAGCAGTTCTTC. It is translated as CATSDLSYNEQFF.

This chain connects TRBV5-1 to TRBJ2-5, with 8 positions matching TRBD1. Germline CDR1 SGHRS, CDR2 YFSETQ. The V gene end was trimmed by 5 bases and the J gene end by 0 bases; junction bases not matched to a gene: 3. CDR3 length: 14 amino acids. The CDR3: CASRPGQDQETQYF. The CDR3 nucleotides are TGCGCCAGCAGGCCGGGACAGGACCAAGAGACCCAGTACTTC.

This clonotype occurred a few times. The rearrangement uses TRBV3-1 and TRBJ1-2; TRBD1 matches 7 bases. Unmatched junction bases numbered 0, after V lost 5 bases and J lost 0 bases. The CDR3 spans 13 residues. The germline V gene has CDR1 LGHDT and CDR2 YNNKEL (reference sequence). CDR3 in amino acids: CASSGTANYGYTF. CDR3 in DNA: TGTGCCAGCAGCGGGACAGCTAACTATGGCTACACCTTC.

V gene TRBV10-3 combines with J gene TRBJ1-2; D is perhaps TRBD1 (5 bases). Trimming removed 6 bases from V and 4 bases from J, with 12 bases in between. The CDR3 contains 13 residues. In germline, CDR1 is ENHRY, CDR2 SYGVKD. CDR3 nucleotide sequence: TGTGCCATCAGAGCCGGGACTACCTATGGCTACACCTTC. Translating gives CAIRAGTTYGYTF.